This entry is about one T cell receptor beta chain. Its antigen is undetermined. Time point reported: week 35, safety follow-up. Each dose of the vaccine consisted of 300 ug of mutant IDH1 20-mer peptide, with topical imiquimod. These data come from a study of a mutant IDH1 vaccine in newly diagnosed glioma. TCRdb's copy holds only in-frame clones and misses some; the assay was immunoSEQ multiplex PCR. The table has about 26,000 clones, roughly 83% seen once. This CDR3 is 13 amino acids long. CDR1 SGHNT and CDR2 YYREEE come from the germline V gene (reference sequence). The germline V and J ends were trimmed by 0 bases and 2 bases, with 5 bases remaining between them.

Sequencing was performed on PBMCs, taken from a glioma patient whose treatment included an IDH1 peptide vaccine. This clonotype originated in a man younger than 40 with glioma. V usage is TRBV5-4 and J usage is TRBJ2-5; no reliable D call. CDR3 residues: CASSLATQETQYF. The CDR3 DNA sequence: TGTGCCAGCAGCTTGGCCACACAAGAGACCCAGTACTTC.